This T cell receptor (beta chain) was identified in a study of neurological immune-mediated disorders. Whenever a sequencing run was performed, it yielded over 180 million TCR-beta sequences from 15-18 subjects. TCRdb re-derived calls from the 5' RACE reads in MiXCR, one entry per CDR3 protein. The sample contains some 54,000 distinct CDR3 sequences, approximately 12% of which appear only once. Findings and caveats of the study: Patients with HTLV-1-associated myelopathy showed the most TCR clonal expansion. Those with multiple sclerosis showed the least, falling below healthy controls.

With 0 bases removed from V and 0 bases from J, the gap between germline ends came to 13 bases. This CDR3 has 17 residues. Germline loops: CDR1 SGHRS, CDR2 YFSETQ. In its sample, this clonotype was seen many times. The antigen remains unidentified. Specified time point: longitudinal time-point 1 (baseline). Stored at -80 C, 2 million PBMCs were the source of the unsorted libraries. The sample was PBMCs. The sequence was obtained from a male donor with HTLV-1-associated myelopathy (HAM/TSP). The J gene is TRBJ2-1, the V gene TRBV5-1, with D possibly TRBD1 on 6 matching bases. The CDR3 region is CASSLAAGVGSYNEQFF. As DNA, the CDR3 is TGCGCCAGCAGCTTGGCGGCAGGGGTGGGCTCCTACAATGAGCAGTTCTTC.